This TCR beta chain was recorded in a study of T cell responses to AZD1222 COVID-19 vaccine. This clone was recorded only once. What it binds is unknown. General study findings and limits: Unmutated variant regions reportedly attract nearly half of all spike-specific TCRs. A mostly white British donor set with more females was recruited, and clonal diversity was possibly underestimated.

CDR3 length equals 17 residues. Germline V gene data show CDR1 as MGHDK and CDR2 as SYGVNS. The V and J ends lost 2 bases and 5 bases, in that order; junction bases with no gene match: 11. Libraries were prepared by immunoSEQ multiplex PCR; TCRdb keeps only in-frame clonotypes and omits some of them. This sample yields about 130,000 clones, of which approximately 90% are seen a single time; under 2.5% belongs to the top ten. This receptor was taken from an adult in good health. The chain joins TRBV25-1 to TRBJ1-3, with 8 bases lining up with TRBD1. This specimen was peripheral blood, taken on day 0 of AZD1222 vaccination. CDR3 coding DNA: TGTGCCAGCAGTGAAACCGCTGCCGGGACAGGAAGAAACACCATATATTTT. Amino acids: CASSETAAGTGRNTIYF.